The 13 T cell receptor beta chains in this list originate from one sample, sequenced in a study of Graves' ophthalmopathy and Graves' hyperthyroidism. Beta-chain TCR CDR3 regions were amplified from RNA transcripts. Investigators did first-round RT-PCR with HTBI primers, then second-round multiplex PCR. From the multiplex PCR reads, TCRdb called clonotypes with MiXCR, one entry per CDR3 protein. The profile shows about 370,000 distinct CDR3 sequences, about 18% of them singletons. What was sequenced was peripheral blood. Receptors were obtained from a woman under 30 with Graves' ophthalmopathy.

Ten or more counts support this clonotype. The chain couples TRBV12-3 or TRBV12-4 to TRBJ1-1, with 8 nucleotides matching TRBD1. V gave up 7 bases and J gave up 0 bases; unmatched junction bases: 10. This CDR3 spans 16 amino acids. The DNA for the CDR3 is TGTGCCAGCAATACCCTCAGGGGGCGGATGAACACTGAAGCTTTCTTT. Its translation is CASNTLRGRMNTEAFF.

This clonotype has ten or more counts. The CDR3 spells CASSLKVAGGQTEAFF. The CDR3 DNA sequence: TGTGCCAGCAGCTTAAAGGTCGCGGGCGGACAAACTGAAGCTTTCTTT. The chain joins TRBV7-3 to TRBJ1-1, with a tentative D call TRBD1 (5 bases). Germline V gene data show CDR1 as SGHTA and CDR2 as FQGTGA. The CDR3 is made up of 16 amino acids. V gave up 1 base and J gave up 5 bases, with 17 bases separating them.

This clonotype was seen only once. Possible read error: a much larger clone is one base away. The V and J genes are TRBV11-2 and TRBJ1-3; D might be TRBD1 (5 bases). Per the germline V gene, CDR1 is SGHAT and CDR2 is FQNNGV. CDR3 length: 16 amino acids. Here the CDR3 DNA reads TGTGTCAGCAGCTTAATCTTTAGGACATCCGGAAACACCATATATTTT. Translating gives CVSSLIFRTSGNTIYF.

This clonotype occurred many times. The gene calls are TRBV6-2 or TRBV6-3 and TRBJ2-2; 7 bases match TRBD2. Trimming removed 2 bases from V and 0 bases from J; junction bases left unmatched: 6. The CDR3 extends over 17 amino acids. Germline V gives CDR1 MNHEY, CDR2 SVGEGT. The CDR3 loop is CASSYGGEASNTGELFF. In DNA form, the CDR3 reads TGTGCCAGCAGTTACGGGGGGGAGGCCTCGAACACCGGGGAGCTGTTTTTT.

This rearrangement joins TRBV4-1 to TRBJ2-7; D unresolved. Germline V gives CDR1 MGHRA, CDR2 YSYEKL. Trimming removed 2 bases from V and 2 bases from J, with 10 bases in between. This CDR3 comprises 14 residues. CDR3 coding DNA: TGCGCCAGCAGCCAAAGCGCCGGACCCTACGAGCAGTACTTC. Translated: CASSQSAGPYEQYF.

This clonotype was seen repeatedly, ten times or more. The chain uses TRBV5-4 and TRBJ1-1, with no clear D. V shed 4 bases and J shed 1 base, with 11 bases lying between them. The germline V gene has CDR1 SGHNT and CDR2 YYREEE (reference sequence). CDR3 size: 14 residues. The CDR3 DNA is TGTGCCAGCAGCCCGTTCCGGGGGAACACTGAAGCTTTCTTT. It specifies CASSPFRGNTEAFF.

This clonotype was counted ten times or more. V and J are TRBV11-2 and TRBJ1-2, with TRBD1 as a possible D gene (5 bases). This CDR3 is 14 amino acids long. V was cut by 6 bases and J by 2 bases, with 13 bases left in between. Per the germline V gene, CDR1 is SGHAT and CDR2 is FQNNGV. The CDR3 spells CASSLPRGNYGYTF. CDR3 DNA sequence: TGTGCCAGCAGTCTCCCGCGGGGGAACTATGGCTACACCTTC.

This clonotype was recorded at least ten times. This chain connects TRBV6-5 to TRBJ2-2; no firm D call. The germline CDR1 and CDR2 sequences are MNHEY and SVGAGI. CDR3 size: 15 residues. Deletions cut 4 bases from V and 5 bases from J, with 14 bases between. The CDR3 DNA sequence: TGTGCCAGCAGTTCATCCGGGCTCGGGACCGGGGAGCTGTTTTTT. The encoded protein is CASSSSGLGTGELFF.

The V and J genes are TRBV6-1 and TRBJ1-2, with 7 bases fitting TRBD1. With V trimmed by 3 bases and J by 6 bases, 7 bases remained unmatched. In germline, CDR1 is MNHNS, CDR2 SASEGT. The CDR3 consists of 14 residues. The CDR3 DNA follows: TGTGCCAGCAGTGACGCGGACAGGCGCCATGGCTACACCTTC. It encodes CASSDADRRHGYTF.

This clonotype was recorded many times. The CDR3 sequence: CASTTGTGFLSSYEQYF. CDR3 bases: TGTGCCAGCACTACCGGGACAGGGTTCCTTAGCTCCTACGAGCAGTACTTC. V is TRBV11-2 and J is TRBJ2-7, with 9 bases aligning to TRBD1. CDR1 is SGHAT, CDR2 FQNNGV, per germline. CDR3 length: 17 residues. V was pared by 7 bases and J by 0 bases, with 13 bases of the junction left unmatched.

This clonotype was detected ten times or more. This chain links TRBV5-4 with TRBJ2-2, with D possibly being TRBD1 or TRBD2 (5 bases each). Germline-derived CDR1 and CDR2 are SGHNT and YYREEE (reference sequence). The V end lost 1 base, the J end lost 5 bases, and 12 bases lay between the germline ends. This CDR3 has 15 residues. CDR3 sequence reads: CASSLRLGETGELFF. DNA of the CDR3: TGTGCCAGCAGCTTGCGGCTGGGGGAAACCGGGGAGCTGTTTTTT.

This clonotype appeared many times. The CDR3 region has the DNA TGTGCCAGCAGCTCTACCGAGGGACTTGTAAACTATGGCTACACCTTC. Its translation: CASSSTEGLVNYGYTF. This sequence joins TRBV6-5 and TRBJ1-2; D possibly corresponds to TRBD1 (5 bases). In germline, CDR1 is MNHEY, CDR2 SVGAGI. The CDR3 loop spans 16 amino acids. V was cut by 6 bases and J by 2 bases, with 19 bases left in between.

The J gene is TRBJ2-7, the V gene TRBV12-3 or TRBV12-4; D possibly corresponds to TRBD1 (6 bases). The CDR3 is 13 residues long. Deletions cut 7 bases from V and 3 bases from J, with 13 bases between. The CDR3: CASTPTGNYEQYF. CDR3 in DNA: TGTGCCAGCACCCCGACAGGTAACTACGAGCAGTACTTC.